This entry lists 31 T cell receptor beta chains sequenced from one sample in a study of T cell responses to AZD1222 COVID-19 vaccine. TCRdb's copy holds only in-frame clones and misses some; the assay was immunoSEQ multiplex PCR. The sample records over 90,000 clones, 90% to 95% being singletons. The sample here was peripheral blood, taken 28 days after the second AZD1222 dose. The receptors stem from an adult who received the AZD1222 COVID-19 vaccine.

The chain recombines TRBV19 with TRBJ1-1; perhaps TRBD1 as D (5 bases). The CDR3 covers 18 residues. CDR1 is LNHDA, CDR2 SQIVND, per germline (reference sequence). The V gene lost 4 bases and the J gene lost 4 bases, with 25 bases spanning the gap. The CDR3 protein is CASSSWGEVGAGSTEAFF. The CDR3 DNA follows: TGTGCCAGTAGTAGCTGGGGAGAGGTAGGGGCTGGAAGCACTGAAGCTTTCTTT.

This sequence joins TRBV5-4 and TRBJ2-2, with 9 bases aligning to TRBD2. With 3 bases clipped from V and 2 bases from J, the junction kept 11 bases outside the gene matches. This CDR3 has 18 amino acids. Germline CDR1 SGHNT, CDR2 YYREEE (reference sequence). This CDR3 is CASSSRVVAGVNTGELFF. The DNA for the CDR3 is TGTGCCAGCAGCTCGAGGGTGGTAGCGGGGGTAAACACCGGGGAGCTGTTTTTT.

J is TRBJ1-6 and V is TRBV5-1; the D is unclear. V lost 0 bases to trimming and J lost 0 bases, with 10 bases between them. Germline CDR1 SGHRS, CDR2 YFSETQ. The CDR3 is 17 amino acids. CDR3 loop: CASSLASGVSYNSPLHF. The CDR3 DNA reads TGCGCCAGCAGCTTGGCCTCTGGCGTCTCCTATAATTCACCCCTCCACTTT.

This rearrangement joins TRBV15 to TRBJ1-5; D is undetermined. The CDR3 has 15 residues. V gave up 2 bases and J gave up 11 bases, with 19 bases separating them. Germline lookup yields CDR1 LNHNV and CDR2 YYDKDF (reference sequence). CDR3 sequence: CATSRTYETVIAQHF. CDR3 DNA sequence: TGTGCCACCAGCAGAACCTATGAGACTGTTATCGCCCAGCATTTT.

This clone turned up a few times. The chain recombines TRBV4-2 with TRBJ2-3; 15 positions match TRBD2. The germline CDR1 and CDR2 sequences are LGHNA and YNFKEQ. The J segment lost 4 bases and the V segment lost 1 base, leaving 0 bases of the junction unmatched. The CDR3 totals 16 residues. In nucleotides, the CDR3 is TGTGCCAGCAGCCAAGGGACTAGCGGGGGGGCAGATACGCAGTATTTT. As protein: CASSQGTSGGADTQYF.

The gene calls are TRBV4-1 and TRBJ2-1, with 8 bases lining up with TRBD2. CDR1 and CDR2 from the germline V gene are MGHRA and YSYEKL. This CDR3 contains 15 residues. Germline trimming cut 0 bases from V and 8 bases from J; bases unmatched to any gene: 6. The CDR3 spells CASSQEAGLGDEQFF. The CDR3, as DNA: TGCGCCAGCAGCCAAGAGGCGGGACTAGGCGATGAGCAGTTCTTC.

This clone was recorded once. The rearrangement uses TRBV18 and TRBJ1-2; TRBD1 aligns across 7 bases. Germline V lookup: CDR1 KGHSH, CDR2 LQKENI. With 3 bases clipped from V and 2 bases from J, the junction kept 9 bases outside the gene matches. This CDR3 is built from 16 residues. CDR3 loop: CASSPSTGTMNYGYTF. CDR3 nucleotide sequence: TGTGCCAGCTCACCTTCGACAGGGACGATGAACTATGGCTACACCTTC.

This chain joins TRBV7-9 and TRBJ1-2; D is uncertain. The CDR3 spans 15 residues. V was trimmed by 1 base and J by 0 bases, leaving 9 bases between them. Germline V gene data show CDR1 as SEHNR and CDR2 as FQNEAQ (reference sequence). CDR3 nucleotide sequence: TGTGCCAGCAGCTTAGGGGCAGGAGCTAACTATGGCTACACCTTC. Its protein product is CASSLGAGANYGYTF.

This chain joins TRBV7-8 and TRBJ1-1; D is undetermined. Looked up from germline, CDR1 is SGHVS and CDR2 is FQNEAQ. This CDR3 contains 14 residues. V was trimmed by 5 bases and J by 0 bases, leaving 10 bases between them. The CDR3 DNA sequence: TGTGCCAGCAGCACCCAGGTACTGAACACTGAAGCTTTCTTT. It specifies CASSTQVLNTEAFF.

The chain links TRBV7-2 to TRBJ1-1; D is uncertain. Germline V gene lookup returns CDR1 SGHTA and CDR2 FQGNSA. The CDR3 runs to 14 residues. Deletions cut 2 bases from V and 3 bases from J, with 10 bases between. The CDR3 DNA is TGTGCCAGCAGCTTACGGGTGGGAGACACTGAAGCTTTCTTT. Translation: CASSLRVGDTEAFF.

V gene TRBV6-6 combines with J gene TRBJ1-2; D is uncertain. The CDR3 spans 15 residues. Germline V gene sequence: CDR1 MNHNY, CDR2 SVGAGI (reference sequence). Deletions cut 6 bases from V and 1 base from J, with 15 bases between. CDR3 sequence (DNA): TGTGCCAGCAGCCTCCTACGGGGTCATAACTATGGCTACACCTTC. Translation: CASSLLRGHNYGYTF.

Concerning this clone: The junction does not match germline at one end; this may be a read error. The same CDR3 arises from other DNA sequences in this sample as well. This rearrangement joins TRBV19 to TRBJ2-7, with TRBD2 identical over 12 bases. The CDR3 covers 14 residues. Germline-derived CDR1 and CDR2 are LNHDA and SQIVND (reference sequence). The CDR3 here is CASRPTSGGYEQYF. The CDR3 nucleotides read TGTGCCAGTAGGCCGACTAGCGGGGGCTACGAGCAATACTTC.

This chain joins TRBV5-6 and TRBJ2-4; possibly TRBD2 for D (5 bases). Trimming took 0 bases from V and 7 from J, leaving 8 bases between them. Germline V gene sequence: CDR1 SGHDT, CDR2 YYEEEE. The CDR3 loop spans 13 amino acids. The CDR3 is CASSLATGNIQYF. For the CDR3, the DNA is TGTGCCAGCAGCTTGGCCACGGGGAACATTCAGTACTTC.

The chain links TRBV18 to TRBJ1-5; D remains unclear. This CDR3 contains 15 residues. Germline CDR1 KGHSH, CDR2 LQKENI. V was trimmed by 6 bases and J by 0 bases, leaving 12 bases between them. The chain's CDR3 is CASSQTGDSNQPQHF. The CDR3 DNA reads TGTGCCAGCTCTCAAACCGGCGATAGCAATCAGCCCCAGCATTTT.

Details on this clone: Other DNA sequences of this sample code for an identical CDR3. Here the CDR3 reads CASSQDWQGNQPQHF. The CDR3 bases are TGTGCCAGCAGCCAAGATTGGCAAGGTAATCAGCCCCAGCATTTT. The V call is TRBV4-2, the J call TRBJ1-5; D uncertain. The V gene's germline CDR1 is LGHNA and CDR2 YNFKEQ. V gave up 0 bases and J gave up 4 bases, with 10 bases separating them. The CDR3 is 15 residues long.

This chain connects TRBV27 to TRBJ1-1; tentatively, D is TRBD1 (5 bases). The V gene lost 2 bases and the J gene lost 8 bases, with 15 bases spanning the gap. Germline lookup yields CDR1 MNHEY and CDR2 SMNVEV (reference sequence). This CDR3 has 14 residues. CDR3 residues: CASSLALGGGEAFF. In DNA form, the CDR3 reads TGTGCCAGCAGTTTAGCCCTCGGCGGGGGAGAAGCTTTCTTT.

This chain's CDR3 is CASSPRAETNEKLFF. As DNA, the CDR3 is TGTGCCAGCTCACCACGGGCGGAAACTAATGAAAAACTGTTTTTT. The chain uses TRBV18 and TRBJ1-4; D call uncertain. Trimming stripped 1 base from V and 1 base from J, with 7 bases between. This CDR3 region has 15 residues. Germline CDR1 KGHSH, CDR2 LQKENI.

The J gene is TRBJ1-1, the V gene TRBV4-1; no definite D call. With 3 bases removed from V and 3 bases from J, the gap between germline ends came to 5 bases. The germline CDR1 and CDR2 sequences are MGHRA and YSYEKL. The CDR3 extends over 12 amino acids. The CDR3 sequence: CASSQLDTEAFF. The CDR3 bases are TGCGCCAGCAGCCAGCTGGACACTGAAGCTTTCTTT.

This chain links TRBV29-1 with TRBJ1-3; 7 bases map to TRBD1. V lost 1 base and J lost 4; bases outside the gene matches: 1. CDR1 and CDR2 from the germline V gene are SQVTM and ANQGSEA. CDR3 size: 13 residues. CDR3: CSVEVTGGNTIYF. The CDR3 DNA reads TGCAGCGTTGAAGTGACAGGGGGAAACACCATATATTTT. Full variable domain (outside the CDR3, taken from reference TRBV29-1 and TRBJ1-3): SAVISQKPSRDICQRGTSLTIQCQVDSQVTMMFWYRQQPGQSLTLIATANQGSEATYESGFVIDKFPISRPNLTFSTLTVSNMSPEDSSIYLCSVEVTGGNTIYFGEGSWLTVV.

CDR3 amino acids: CASSLVSGQGNEKLFF. Written as DNA, the CDR3 is TGTGCCAGCAGCTTAGTTTCGGGACAGGGGAACGAAAAACTGTTTTTT. The genes are TRBV11-2 and TRBJ1-4, with TRBD1 matching 10 bases. This CDR3 is built from 16 residues. The germline CDR1 and CDR2 sequences are SGHAT and FQNNGV. The ends lost 1 base at V and 8 bases at J; junction bases unmatched: 7.

The CDR3 spells CASSRTGTAATNEKLFF. In DNA, the CDR3 is TGTGCCAGCAGCCGAACTGGGACAGCAGCAACTAATGAAAAACTGTTTTTT. This chain joins TRBV6-6 and TRBJ1-4; 7 bases align to TRBD1. The CDR3 sequence is 17 residues long. V was clipped by 6 bases and J by 0 bases; unmatched bases: 10. CDR1 MNHNY and CDR2 SVGAGI come from the germline V gene (reference sequence).

The genes are TRBV6-8 and TRBJ1-2, with D perhaps TRBD1 (6 bases). Germline CDR1 and CDR2: MNHGY and SAAAGT. The CDR3 length is 12 residues. Trimming removed 10 bases from V and 12 bases from J, with 21 bases in between. Here the CDR3 reads CAIFRGRERHTF. The DNA of the CDR3 is TGTGCCATCTTCCGGGGGCGGGAACGTCACACCTTC.

The V call is TRBV6-5, the J call TRBJ1-1; no firm D call. Trimming took off 5 bases at V and 4 bases at J, with 11 bases between the two ends. The CDR3 is made up of 13 amino acids. Per the germline V gene, CDR1 is MNHEY and CDR2 is SVGAGI. The CDR3 protein is CASSLTHGTEAFF. The CDR3 DNA reads as TGTGCCAGCAGTCTAACCCATGGCACTGAAGCTTTCTTT.

The CDR3 spells CAGMESREYGYTF. In DNA form, the CDR3 reads TGTGCCGGGATGGAGTCAAGAGAGTATGGCTACACCTTC. This rearrangement joins TRBV6-5 to TRBJ1-2; D gene unclear. The CDR3 covers 13 residues. The V gene lost 11 bases and the J gene lost 5 bases, with 18 bases spanning the gap. Germline V gene sequence: CDR1 MNHEY, CDR2 SVGAGI.

This rearrangement joins TRBV29-1 to TRBJ1-4; D is uncertain. This CDR3 spans 12 amino acids. V was pared by 7 bases and J by 7 bases, with 13 bases between. CDR1 and CDR2 (germline): SQVTM, ANQGSEA. CDR3 residues: CSALDMPEKLFF. The CDR3 nucleotides read TGCAGCGCCCTTGACATGCCTGAAAAACTGTTTTTT.

The chain couples TRBV6-6 to TRBJ2-6; a weak D match, TRBD2 (6 bases). Germline CDR1 and CDR2: MNHNY and SVGAGI (reference sequence). This CDR3 has 16 amino acids. V shed 2 bases and J shed 2 bases, with 10 bases lying between them. The CDR3 loop reads CASSYMRGTGANVLTF. CDR3 bases: TGTGCCAGCAGTTACATGCGGGGTACTGGGGCCAACGTCCTGACTTTC.

The chain has TRBV27 and TRBJ2-5; D gene uncertain. Trimming stripped 6 bases from V and 4 bases from J, with 18 bases between. In germline, CDR1 is MNHEY, CDR2 SMNVEV (reference sequence). This CDR3 is 15 amino acids long. In DNA form, the CDR3 reads TGTGCCAGCAGCAAGGGTTTCCTTTTGCGAGAGACCCAGTACTTC. This codes for CASSKGFLLRETQYF.

The rearrangement links TRBV6-6 to TRBJ2-7; D is unclear. CDR1 is MNHNY and CDR2 is SVGAGI in the germline V gene (reference sequence). The CDR3 contains 13 residues. The germline V and J ends were trimmed by 0 bases and 7 bases, with 10 bases remaining between them. CDR3 in amino acids: CASSYSDPREQYF. CDR3 sequence (DNA): TGTGCCAGCAGTTACTCGGACCCTAGGGAGCAGTACTTC.

The gene calls are TRBV5-5 and TRBJ1-5; maybe TRBD1 (6 bases). The CDR3 is made up of 14 amino acids. Germline V gene sequence: CDR1 SGHKS, CDR2 YYEKEE (reference sequence). Trimming shortened V by 2 bases and J by 4 bases, and 10 bases separated the two germline ends. CDR3 DNA: TGTGCCAGCAGCTTCTGGGACACTAATCAGCCCCAGCATTTT. Translating it yields CASSFWDTNQPQHF.

A single count supports this clone. V gene TRBV12-5 combines with J gene TRBJ1-5; D gene unclear. Trimming took off 1 base at V and 0 bases at J, with 7 bases between the two ends. The CDR3 sequence is 15 residues long. In germline, CDR1 is LGHNT, CDR2 FRNRAP. For the CDR3, the DNA is TGTGCTAGTGGTTTGGGGGTGAATAGCAATCAGCCCCAGCATTTT. It translates to CASGLGVNSNQPQHF.

The gene calls are TRBV28 and TRBJ2-7; D possibly corresponds to TRBD1 (5 bases). This CDR3 spans 14 amino acids. Germline values: CDR1 MDHEN, CDR2 SYDVKM. Trimming removed 0 bases from V and 6 bases from J, with 12 bases in between. The DNA for the CDR3 is TGTGCCAGCAGTTTATGGCAGGGAAGGAGCGAGCAGTACTTC. Protein: CASSLWQGRSEQYF.